This is a list of T cell receptor beta chains from one sample in a study of T-cell reconstitution after alpha-beta-depleted transplantation in children. TCRdb redid the calling of the PCR reads with MiXCR, one entry per CDR3 protein. Among approximately 150,000 distinct CDR3 sequences, 8% to 10% were seen once, and the ten largest hold 15% to 20%. Sequenced here: PBMCs, mostly from graft donor cells, sampled 180 days after TCRalphabeta/CD19-depleted stem cell transplant. Receptors were obtained from a female patient aged 2-15 years who had a stem cell transplant for congenital amegakaryocytic thrombocytopenia, so the T cells may come from the graft donor. The CDR3 runs from the conserved cysteine through the conserved F or W. The D gene is left open where the match is weak. Rows give clone size only sometimes, using once, few, many, or a class for an expanded clone.

clone size	V gene	J gene	D gene	CDR3 protein	CDR3 DNA
many	TRBV20-1	TRBJ2-1	TRBD2	CSARVVAGVGYNEQFF	TGCAGTGCTAGAGTGGTAGCGGGAGTAGGCTACAATGAGCAGTTCTTC
NA	TRBV7-8	TRBJ2-4	NA	CASSLKGHTRALNIQYF	TGTGCCAGCAGCTTGAAGGGACACACTCGGGCCCTAAACATTCAGTACTTC
many	TRBV4-1	TRBJ1-2	TRBD1	CASSQDAPGGYGYTF	TGCGCCAGCAGCCAAGACGCCCCAGGGGGCTATGGCTACACCTTC
many	TRBV11-2	TRBJ2-7	NA	CASSLEAGSYEQYF	TGTGCCAGCAGCTTAGAGGCCGGTTCCTACGAGCAGTACTTC
few	TRBV6-1	TRBJ2-7	NA	CASRLGAYEQYF	TGTGCCAGCAGACTAGGGGCCTACGAGCAGTACTTC
few	TRBV20-1	TRBJ2-7	TRBD1	CSALQGAHEQYF	TGCAGTGCGCTACAGGGGGCCCACGAGCAGTACTTC
NA	TRBV20-1	TRBJ2-2	TRBD2	CSAKKTLAGGYTGELFF	TGCAGTGCCAAGAAGACCTTAGCGGGAGGCTACACCGGGGAGCTGTTTTTT
NA	TRBV28	TRBJ1-6	NA	CASRTYLAPLHF	TGTGCCAGCAGGACTTATTTGGCACCCCTCCACTTT
few	TRBV3-1	TRBJ2-6	TRBD1	CASSQWDSAGANVLTF	TGTGCCAGCAGCCAGTGGGACAGTGCGGGGGCCAACGTCCTGACTTTC
many	TRBV24-1	TRBJ2-1	NA	CATSAISGGATELFF	TGTGCCACCAGTGCTATTTCTGGCGGGGCAACCGAGTTATTCTTC
many	TRBV6-5	TRBJ1-2	NA	CASSPVGGYTF	TGTGCCAGCAGTCCCGTGGGTGGCTACACCTTC
few	TRBV18	TRBJ1-6	NA	CASGSELTPLHF	TGTGCCAGCGGGTCCGAACTAACACCCCTCCACTTT
many	TRBV29-1	TRBJ1-4	NA	CSVRTANEKLFF	TGCAGCGTTCGGACGGCTAATGAAAAACTGTTTTTT
many	TRBV12-3/TRBV12-4	TRBJ2-7	NA	CASSRTLGEQYF	TGTGCCAGCAGCCGCACGCTGGGCGAGCAGTACTTC
many	TRBV29-1	TRBJ2-5	NA	CSVESVQETQYF	TGCAGCGTTGAATCCGTACAAGAGACCCAGTACTTC
many	TRBV20-1	TRBJ2-7	TRBD1	CSAKTGWTYEQYF	TGCAGTGCAAAGACAGGGTGGACCTACGAGCAGTACTTC
NA	TRBV11-2	TRBJ2-5	TRBD2	CASSFGLAGVISKSETQYF	TGTGCCAGCAGCTTTGGACTAGCGGGAGTTATCTCGAAGTCGGAGACCCAGTACTTC
many	TRBV11-2	TRBJ2-3	NA	CASSLGVLRGTGTQYF	TGTGCCAGCAGCTTAGGGGTCCTACGGGGAACGGGTACGCAGTATTTT
many	TRBV7-2	TRBJ2-3	NA	CASSSSVAVADTQYF	TGTGCCAGCAGCTCCTCGGTAGCGGTCGCAGATACGCAGTATTTT
few	TRBV20-1	TRBJ2-1	TRBD1	CSAGPRDRSYNEQFF	TGCAGTGCTGGCCCCCGGGACAGGTCTTACAATGAGCAGTTCTTC
many	TRBV6-5	TRBJ2-1	TRBD2	CASSSPREGGDEQFF	TGTGCCAGCAGTTCCCCTCGGGAGGGAGGCGATGAGCAGTTCTTC
many	TRBV15	TRBJ1-2	TRBD1	CAARGTGGGYTF	TGTGCCGCCCGAGGGACAGGGGGTGGCTACACCTTC
few	TRBV7-9	TRBJ1-2	NA	CASSPQGLYGYTF	TGTGCCAGCAGCCCGCAGGGGCTCTATGGCTACACCTTC
many	TRBV5-1	TRBJ2-1	TRBD1	CASSFGTAYNEQFF	TGCGCCAGCAGCTTCGGGACAGCTTACAATGAGCAGTTCTTC
NA	TRBV28	TRBJ2-2	TRBD2	CASSLPGRAYTGELFF	TGTGCCAGCAGTTTACCCGGGAGGGCCTATACCGGGGAGCTGTTTTTT
many	TRBV20-1	TRBJ2-6	NA	CSVGLNSGANVLTF	TGCAGTGTCGGTCTGAACTCTGGGGCCAACGTCCTGACTTTC
many	TRBV12-3/TRBV12-4	TRBJ2-1	TRBD2	CASADSGRAFGNEQFF	TGTGCCAGCGCCGATAGCGGGAGGGCCTTTGGGAATGAGCAGTTCTTC
many	TRBV12-3/TRBV12-4	TRBJ2-2	TRBD1	CASSRQGATGELFF	TGTGCCAGCAGTCGACAGGGGGCCACCGGGGAGCTGTTTTTT
many	TRBV5-1	TRBJ2-3	TRBD2	CASSHPGGSFTDTQYF	TGCGCCAGCAGCCATCCCGGGGGGTCGTTCACAGATACGCAGTATTTT
NA	TRBV6-5	TRBJ2-7	TRBD2	CASSYRASGGQNFYEQYF	TGTGCCAGCAGTTACCGGGCTAGCGGGGGCCAAAATTTTTACGAGCAGTACTTC
NA	TRBV4-3	TRBJ1-2	TRBD1	CASSPWTGGGYGYTF	TGCGCCAGCAGCCCCTGGACAGGGGGCGGCTATGGCTACACCTTC
many	TRBV28	TRBJ2-5	TRBD2	CASSPSGGVSGETQYF	TGTGCCAGCAGCCCTAGCGGGGGGGTCAGCGGAGAGACCCAGTACTTC
few	TRBV28	TRBJ1-1	NA	CASSLAGGAFF	TGTGCCAGCAGTCTTGCGGGGGGAGCTTTCTTT
many	TRBV6-5	TRBJ1-1	TRBD1	CASSYIPGQDNTEAFF	TGTGCCAGCAGTTACATCCCGGGACAGGACAACACTGAAGCTTTCTTT
few	TRBV29-1	TRBJ2-1	TRBD1	CSVDNDRGQPGPGYEQFF	TGCAGCGTTGATAATGACAGGGGACAACCGGGACCTGGGTATGAGCAGTTCTTC
few	TRBV14	TRBJ2-3	TRBD1	CASSPRRFFRDRGLETQYF	TGTGCCAGCAGCCCCCGACGGTTCTTTAGGGACAGGGGATTGGAGACGCAGTATTTT
many	TRBV5-1	TRBJ1-2	NA	CASSWTVSYGYTF	TGCGCCAGCAGCTGGACAGTTTCCTATGGCTACACCTTC